This T cell receptor beta chain was found in a study of T cell responses to AZD1222 COVID-19 vaccine (dated by TCRdb to the early 2020s). About the investigation overall: A total of just over 230 trial participants underwent TCR sequencing, of whom 200 to 220 had received two doses of AZD1222 and approximately 26 had received two doses of the MenACWY control vaccine. Enrollment into the trials was organized by age into subgroups of 18-55, 56-69 and 70-plus years, and those subgroups contained roughly 140, 27 and 60 TCR-sequenced participants, respectively.

Germline trimming: 3 bases from V, 7 bases from J; junction bases outside gene matches: 4. The CDR3 sequence holds 14 residues, the cysteine and phenylalanine included. The CDR3 DNA has 42 bases and is translated from base 1. The germline V gene supplies CDR1 SGHTA and CDR2 FQGNSA. The paper as a whole reports these results and caveats: Conclusions about previously exposed vaccinees are limited, since just 6 or 7 AZD1222 recipients were seropositive for SARS-CoV-2 at baseline. Because no samples from the day 14 peak response were available, repertoires could be characterized only after the peak T cell response. The vaccine-associated CD4 TCRs covered the entire spike protein, and the dominant responses fell in regions 160-218 and 743-854. After two AZD1222 doses, both the breadth and the depth of spike-specific TCRs were significantly higher than at day 0 and than in MenACWY recipients. Most participants were white British and females outnumbered males, and the authors suggested that clonal diversity may have been underestimated. In the small 56-69-year group, the increase in depth fell short of significance, most likely because of low power. Nearly half of unique spike-specific TCRs reportedly recognized epitopes outside regions mutated in the B.1.351 and B.1.1.7 variants.

The CDR3 regions of human TCRbeta chains were analyzed by immunosequencing. On the study's bioinformatics: TCRs in the repertoires were matched against a reference library of SARS-CoV-2-specific TCRs that had been generated with the MIRA antigen-specificity platform. Breadth meant the fraction of unique TCRs that were SARS-CoV-2-associated, whereas depth meant the fraction of total T cells that were SARS-CoV-2-associated. Each spike-specific TCR was assigned to its reactive spike region and to a CD4 or CD8 class using the MIRA data. Log10-transformed breadth and depth values were compared by one-way ANOVA with Sidak's multiple comparisons tests. The table comes from immuneACCESS by way of TCRdb, which keeps in-frame sequences with V and J called. Part of the clones is missing from these tables; in studies checked, under half for an unresolved V gene and the rest for unknown reasons. V, J and clone size are taken as reported in that table, and D and trimming were inferred from the DNA itself. The sample table lists 100,000 to 150,000 clones, around 90% of them with a count of one. The ten largest clonotypes hold over 4% of the sample.

This clone was detected once. Its specific antigen is unknown. Nothing much larger sits one base from this clone, and base qualities are not available. What this sample's time point label stands for: about 28 days (+/-7) after the second vaccine dose. What this sample's treatment or condition label stands for: meningococcal conjugate vaccine given as trial control. Vaccinee samples came from UK trials COV001 and COV002, including a single-blind randomized controlled phase 2/3 trial of AZD1222 (ChAdOx1 nCoV-19) in healthy adults. For TCRbeta chain sequencing, PBMC samples were collected from trial participants at day 0 and at day 28 after the second dose.

The sequence derives from an adult who received the MenACWY meningococcal vaccine as a control. Sequenced here: peripheral blood, sampled 28 days after the second dose of the MenACWY control vaccine. The rearrangement combines TRBV7-2 with TRBJ2-1, with 9 middle bases fitting TRBD2. The DNA sequence is as follows: TGTGCCAGCAGCTTTTTGGCGGGGGGGAATGAGCAGTTCTTC. Protein translation: CASSFLAGGNEQFF.